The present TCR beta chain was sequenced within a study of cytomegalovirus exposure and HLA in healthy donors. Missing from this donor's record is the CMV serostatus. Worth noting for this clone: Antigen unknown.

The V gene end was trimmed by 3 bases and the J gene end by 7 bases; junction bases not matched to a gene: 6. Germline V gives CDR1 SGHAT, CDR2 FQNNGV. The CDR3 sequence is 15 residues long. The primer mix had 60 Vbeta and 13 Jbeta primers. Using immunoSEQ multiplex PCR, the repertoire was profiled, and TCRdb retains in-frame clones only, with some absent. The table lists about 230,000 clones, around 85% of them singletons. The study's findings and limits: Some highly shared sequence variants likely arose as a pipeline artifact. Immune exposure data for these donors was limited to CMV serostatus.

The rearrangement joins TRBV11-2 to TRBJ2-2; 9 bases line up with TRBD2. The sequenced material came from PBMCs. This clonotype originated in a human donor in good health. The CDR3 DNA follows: TGTGCCAGCAGCTTTTATAGCGGGAGCCACGGGGAGCTGTTTTTT. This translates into CASSFYSGSHGELFF.